A selection of T cell receptor beta chains follows, all from one sample in a study of T cell repertoires in cytomegalovirus infection. MiXCR, run by TCRdb on the reads, gives a single entry per CDR3 protein. The data contain some 350,000 distinct CDR3 sequences, about 29% of them singletons. These TCRs' antigens remain unknown. The sample in question was cultured PBMCs, obtained from culture after CMV antigen stimulation. All receptors derive from a human donor in good health (CMV status not recorded). Some clones in this sample may be carry-over from other donors' samples. Each CDR3 is given without its conserved first and last residue.

>TRBV7-2
ASSLVGTGWAF
>TRBV11-2
ASSRELRQPQH
>TRBV10-2
ASSGQGARGETQY
>TRBV12-3/TRBV12-4
ASSRTGLGSPLH
>TRBV12-3/TRBV12-4
ASSLAQGDNQPQH
>TRBV28
ASSFGYRRYGYT
>TRBV7-9
ASSLELRDTEQY
>TRBV18
ASSPLVGSYRNTEAF
>TRBV12-3/TRBV12-4
ASSFRVGGVNTIY
>TRBV11-3
ASSFLAGGTDTQY
>TRBV7-3
ASSRGLGSSYEQY
>TRBV7-2
ASSPIRTSGGYNEQF
>TRBV7-2
ASSPTRGLAGDYEQY
>TRBV7-3
ASSPRVFREHNEQF
>TRBV5-1
ASSLALYNSPLH
>TRBV15
ATSRDGGNYNEQF
>TRBV2
ASRTASVLNEKLF
>TRBV2
ASREPQANYGYT
>TRBV12-3/TRBV12-4
ASSLQRGIGETQY
>TRBV6-1
ASSDRVFYGYT
>TRBV7-9
ASSLNSNTEAF
>TRBV18
ASSPRAGTSGNSPLH